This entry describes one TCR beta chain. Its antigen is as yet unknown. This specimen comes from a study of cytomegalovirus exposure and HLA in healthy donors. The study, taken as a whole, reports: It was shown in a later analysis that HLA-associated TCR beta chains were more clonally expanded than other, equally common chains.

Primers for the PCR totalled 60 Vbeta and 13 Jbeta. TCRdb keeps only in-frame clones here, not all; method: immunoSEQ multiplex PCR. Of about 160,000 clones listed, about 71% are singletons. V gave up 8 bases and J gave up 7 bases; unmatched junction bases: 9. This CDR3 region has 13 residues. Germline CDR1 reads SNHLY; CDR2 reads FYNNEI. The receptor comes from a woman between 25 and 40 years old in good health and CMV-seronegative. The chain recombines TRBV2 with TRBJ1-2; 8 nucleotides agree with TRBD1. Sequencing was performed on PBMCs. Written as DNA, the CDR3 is TGTGCCAGCGCAGGACAGGGTTCGATTGGCTACACCTTC. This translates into CASAGQGSIGYTF.